A single TCR beta chain is shown here with its context. As yet, its antigen is unknown. This sample was taken from a study of a mutant IDH1 vaccine in newly diagnosed glioma. Study at large: Patients in the study were vaccinated eight times, receiving shots in weeks 1, 3, 5, 7, 11, 15, 19 and 23. Treated patients, averaging 40.4 years, were roughly 60% male and about 40% female. The initiation of vaccination occurred 4-6 weeks after radiotherapy alone, or with temozolomide cycles.

The protocol was immunoSEQ multiplex PCR, while the TCRdb copy is restricted to in-frame clones and leaves out a portion. The sample yields some 60,000 clones, around 80% seen once. The V end was cut by 1 base, the J end by 2 bases, with 6 bases between. Germline CDR1 is GTSNPN and CDR2 is SVGIG (reference sequence). There are 13 residues in the CDR3. Described time point: week 11, during vaccination. Vaccinated patients received 300 ug of mutant IDH1 20-mer peptide per dose, with topical imiquimod. The receptor's source is a man between 50 and 59 years old with glioma. The chain uses TRBV30 and TRBJ1-5; D perhaps matches TRBD1 (5 bases). The specimen comprised PBMCs, sampled from a glioma patient whose treatment included an IDH1 peptide vaccine. For the CDR3, the DNA is TGTGCCTGGAGTGAAGGGGGCAATCAGCCCCAGCATTTT. It specifies CAWSEGGNQPQHF.